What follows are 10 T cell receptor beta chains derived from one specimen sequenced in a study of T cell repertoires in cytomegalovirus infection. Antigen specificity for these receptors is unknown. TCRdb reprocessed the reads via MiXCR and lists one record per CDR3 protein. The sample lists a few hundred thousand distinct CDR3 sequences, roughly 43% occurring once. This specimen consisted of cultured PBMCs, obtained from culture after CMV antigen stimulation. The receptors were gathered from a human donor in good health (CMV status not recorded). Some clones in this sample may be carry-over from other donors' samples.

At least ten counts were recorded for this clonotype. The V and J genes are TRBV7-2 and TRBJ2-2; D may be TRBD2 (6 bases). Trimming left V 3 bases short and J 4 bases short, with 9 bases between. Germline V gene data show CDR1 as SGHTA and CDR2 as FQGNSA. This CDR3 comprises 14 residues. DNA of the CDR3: TGTGCCAGCAGCTTGAGCGGGTTCACCGGGGAGCTGTTTTTT. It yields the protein CASSLSGFTGELFF.

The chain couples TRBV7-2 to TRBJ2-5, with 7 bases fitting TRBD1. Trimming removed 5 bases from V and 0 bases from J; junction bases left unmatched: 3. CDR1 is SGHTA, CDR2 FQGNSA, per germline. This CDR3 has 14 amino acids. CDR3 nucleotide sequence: TGTGCCAGCAGCCAGAGGGGGCACCAAGAGACCCAGTACTTC. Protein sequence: CASSQRGHQETQYF.

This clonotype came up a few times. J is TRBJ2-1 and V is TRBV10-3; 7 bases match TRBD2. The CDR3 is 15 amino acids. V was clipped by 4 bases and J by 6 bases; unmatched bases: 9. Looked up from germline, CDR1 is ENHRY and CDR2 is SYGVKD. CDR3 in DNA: TGTGCCATCAGTGTTCCAAGAGGCGGGGGCAATGAGCAGTTCTTC. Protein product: CAISVPRGGGNEQFF.

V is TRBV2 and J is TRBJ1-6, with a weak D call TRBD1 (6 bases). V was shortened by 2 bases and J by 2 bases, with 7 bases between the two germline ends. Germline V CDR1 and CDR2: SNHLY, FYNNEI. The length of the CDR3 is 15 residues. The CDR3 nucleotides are TGTGCCAGCAGTGAAAGGACAGCCTATAATTCACCCCTCCACTTT. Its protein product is CASSERTAYNSPLHF.

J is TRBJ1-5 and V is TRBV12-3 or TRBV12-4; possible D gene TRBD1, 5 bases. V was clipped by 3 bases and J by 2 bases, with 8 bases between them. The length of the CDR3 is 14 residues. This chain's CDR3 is CASSFTQGNQPQHF. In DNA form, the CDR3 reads TGTGCCAGCAGTTTCACACAGGGCAATCAGCCCCAGCATTTT.

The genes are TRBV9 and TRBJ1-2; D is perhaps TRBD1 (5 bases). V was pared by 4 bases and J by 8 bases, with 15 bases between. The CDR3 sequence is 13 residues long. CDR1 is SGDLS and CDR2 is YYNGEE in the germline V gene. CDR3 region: CASSRGTSGGYTF. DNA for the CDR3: TGTGCCAGCAGCCGGGGGACTTCGGGGGGCTACACCTTC. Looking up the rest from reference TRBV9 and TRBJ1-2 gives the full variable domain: DSGVTQTPKHLITATGQRVTLRCSPRSGDLSVYWYQQSLDQGLQFLIQYYNGEERAKGNILERFSAQQFPDLHSELNLSSLELGDSALYFCASSRGTSGGYTFGSGTRLTVV.

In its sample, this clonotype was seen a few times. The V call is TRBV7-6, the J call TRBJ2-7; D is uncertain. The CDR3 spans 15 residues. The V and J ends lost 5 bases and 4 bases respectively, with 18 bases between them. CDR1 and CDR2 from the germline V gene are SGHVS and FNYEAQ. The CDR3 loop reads CASSERSGAGYEQYF. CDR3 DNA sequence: TGTGCCAGCAGCGAACGGTCTGGCGCAGGTTACGAGCAGTACTTC.

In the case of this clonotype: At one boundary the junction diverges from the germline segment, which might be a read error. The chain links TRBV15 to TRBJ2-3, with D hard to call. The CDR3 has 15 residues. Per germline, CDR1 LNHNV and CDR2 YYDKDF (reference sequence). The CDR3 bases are TGTGCCACCAGCAGTCCTTCCGGTGTCACAGATACGCAGAATTTT. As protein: CATSSPSGVTDTQNF.

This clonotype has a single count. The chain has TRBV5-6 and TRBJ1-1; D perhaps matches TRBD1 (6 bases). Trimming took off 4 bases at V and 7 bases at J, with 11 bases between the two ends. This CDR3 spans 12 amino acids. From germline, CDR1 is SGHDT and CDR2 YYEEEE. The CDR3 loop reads CASSDETGEAFF. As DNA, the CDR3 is TGTGCCAGCAGCGATGAGACAGGTGAAGCTTTCTTT.

The CDR3 is CASSRDRGRVNEQFF. The CDR3 nucleotides are TGTGCCAGCAGCCGAGACAGGGGGCGGGTCAATGAGCAGTTCTTC. The chain has TRBV7-6 and TRBJ2-1, with TRBD1 identical over 10 bases. The ends lost 5 bases at V and 6 bases at J; junction bases unmatched: 7. The V gene's germline CDR1 is SGHVS and CDR2 FNYEAQ. The CDR3 has 15 residues.